Shown below are 21 T cell receptor beta chains from a single sample sequenced in a study of blood T cell repertoires in COVID-19. Assay used: immunoSEQ multiplex PCR; TCRdb lists only in-frame clones, some missing. The data hold some 52,000 clones, with 90% observed a single time. Sequences were obtained from peripheral blood. The receptor set was obtained from a human donor in a cohort sampled during active COVID-19.

The chain couples TRBV7-3 to TRBJ2-7, with D possibly being TRBD1 (5 bases). This CDR3 has 14 residues. The germline V and J ends were trimmed by 2 bases and 5 bases, with 13 bases remaining between them. Per germline, CDR1 SGHTA and CDR2 FQGTGA. The chain's CDR3 is CASSLQQGSNEQYF. The CDR3 DNA reads TGTGCCAGCAGCTTACAGCAGGGTAGCAACGAGCAGTACTTC.

This clone was recorded once. The chain couples TRBV6-5 to TRBJ2-1; unclear D gene. The germline V and J ends were trimmed by 2 bases and 6 bases, with 8 bases remaining between them. This CDR3 region has 13 residues. The germline V gene has CDR1 MNHEY and CDR2 SVGAGI. The CDR3 DNA follows: TGTGCCAGCAGTTACCTGCGGAGCAATGAGCAGTTCTTC. Encoded protein: CASSYLRSNEQFF.

This chain uses TRBV5-1 with TRBJ2-1, with 9 nucleotides matching TRBD2. J gave up 8 bases and V 1 base, and 7 bases lay outside the gene matches. CDR1 and CDR2 (germline): SGHRS, YFSETQ. This CDR3 has 15 residues. CDR3 protein: CASSLFSGSGYEQFF. The CDR3 region has the DNA TGCGCCAGCAGCTTGTTTAGCGGGAGTGGCTATGAGCAGTTCTTC.

The chain has TRBV28 and TRBJ1-2; D not resolved. Trimming shortened V by 2 bases and J by 8 bases, and 18 bases separated the two germline ends. The CDR3 loop spans 15 amino acids. The germline V gene has CDR1 MDHEN and CDR2 SYDVKM. CDR3 residues: CASSLTARTDGGYTF. CDR3 DNA sequence: TGTGCCAGCAGTTTAACAGCCCGAACTGATGGGGGCTACACCTTC.

The rearrangement joins TRBV30 to TRBJ1-5; no definite D call. In germline, CDR1 is GTSNPN, CDR2 SVGIG (reference sequence). V gave up 2 bases and J gave up 0 bases, with 8 bases separating them. The CDR3 length is 14 residues. The CDR3 spells CAWSSVNSNQPQHF. Here the CDR3 DNA reads TGTGCCTGGAGTTCAGTGAATAGCAATCAGCCCCAGCATTTT. The full variable domain, with the rest looked up from reference TRBV30 and TRBJ1-5, is SQTIHQWPATLVQPVGSPLSLECTVEGTSNPNLYWYRQAAGRGLQLLFYSVGIGQISSEVPQNLSASRPQDRQFILSSKKLLLSDSGFYLCAWSSVNSNQPQHFGDGTRLSIL.

The rearrangement links TRBV28 to TRBJ1-2, with unresolved D. The germline gives CDR1 MDHEN, CDR2 SYDVKM. V lost 3 bases and J 8 bases, leaving 4 bases between the germline ends. The CDR3 runs to 10 residues. CDR3 DNA: TGTGCCAGCAGTTTGGAGGGCTACACCTTC. This encodes CASSLEGYTF.

This chain links TRBV5-1 with TRBJ2-1; D might be TRBD1 (7 bases). CDR3 length: 15 residues. Trimming pared 4 bases from V and 6 bases from J, leaving 17 bases between. Germline loops: CDR1 SGHRS, CDR2 YFSETQ. CDR3 bases: TGCGCCAGCAGCCAGGGGGGTCTGGTCGGCAATGAGCAGTTCTTC. This gives the protein CASSQGGLVGNEQFF.

The chain has TRBV9 and TRBJ2-3, with TRBD2 matching over 14 bases. Per germline, CDR1 SGDLS and CDR2 YYNGEE. This CDR3 comprises 19 residues. The V gene end was trimmed by 0 bases and the J gene end by 0 bases; junction bases not matched to a gene: 6. Here the CDR3 DNA reads TGTGCCAGCAGCGTAGGGCCGGGACTAGCGGGGGATAGCACAGATACGCAGTATTTT. Its protein product is CASSVGPGLAGDSTDTQYF.

The V call is TRBV6-5, the J call TRBJ1-4; 8 bases are shared with TRBD1. After removal of 2 bases from V and 10 bases from J, the junction contained 9 bases not matched to a gene. This CDR3 comprises 15 residues. Germline loops: CDR1 MNHEY, CDR2 SVGAGI. The CDR3 nucleotides read TGTGCCAGCAGTTACATGACAGGGGCCGCGTCAAAACTGTTTTTT. Its protein product is CASSYMTGAASKLFF.

V and J are TRBV20-1 and TRBJ1-1; D is perhaps TRBD1 (5 bases). The germline V gene has CDR1 DFQATT and CDR2 SNEGSKA (reference sequence). Between the trimmed V and J ends, which lost 5 bases and 10 bases, there was a span of 14 bases. This CDR3 has 11 amino acids. The CDR3 here is CSAADIFGAFF. The CDR3 DNA sequence: TGCAGTGCTGCGGACATTTTTGGAGCTTTCTTT.

This clone was counted only a few times. V is TRBV24-1 and J is TRBJ1-5; 8 nucleotides align to TRBD1. Trimming at V came to 4 bases and at J to 0 bases, leaving 7 bases not matched to a gene. In germline, CDR1 is KGHDR, CDR2 SFDVKD. This CDR3 contains 17 residues. The DNA of the CDR3 is TGTGCCACCAGTGAATCTCCGGGACAGGTTAGCAATCAGCCCCAGCATTTT. Residues: CATSESPGQVSNQPQHF.

The CDR3 coding sequence is TGTGCCAGCAGTCCGGGGTCCTATGGCTACACCTTC. Amino acid sequence: CASSPGSYGYTF. This chain joins TRBV28 and TRBJ1-2, with D uncertain. V lost 5 bases and J lost 4, with 8 bases in between. The CDR3 loop spans 12 amino acids. CDR1 is MDHEN and CDR2 is SYDVKM in the germline V gene.

This chain uses TRBV11-2 with TRBJ2-2, with a tentative D call TRBD2 (5 bases). The germline gives CDR1 SGHAT, CDR2 FQNNGV. CDR3 length: 14 amino acids. V was shortened by 4 bases and J by 7 bases, with 13 bases between the two germline ends. The CDR3 DNA sequence: TGTGCCAGCAGCTCGGTACAAGGAGGCGGGGAGCTGTTTTTT. It specifies CASSSVQGGGELFF. The whole variable domain, filled in from reference TRBV11-2 and TRBJ2-2, reads EAGVAQSPRYKIIEKRQSVAFWCNPISGHATLYWYQQILGQGPKLLIQFQNNGVVDDSQLPKDRFSAERLKGVDSTLKIQPAKLEDSAVYLCASSSVQGGGELFFGEGSRLTVL.

The chain joins TRBV6-5 to TRBJ1-2; tentatively, D is TRBD1 (5 bases). The CDR3 runs to 15 residues. Trimming removed 6 bases at V and 0 bases at J, with 14 bases between. In germline, CDR1 is MNHEY, CDR2 SVGAGI. The CDR3 DNA reads TGTGCCAGCAGCCGATGGGGGGGAACTAACTATGGCTACACCTTC. As protein: CASSRWGGTNYGYTF.

The chain recombines TRBV19 with TRBJ1-4; D uncertain. Germline V lookup: CDR1 LNHDA, CDR2 SQIVND (reference sequence). The CDR3 runs 15 residues. Trimming left V 5 bases short and J 0 bases short, with 10 bases between. The CDR3, as DNA: TGTGCCAGTAGTCTCGGGAGTGCAACTAATGAAAAACTGTTTTTT. Translated, it gives CASSLGSATNEKLFF.

This chain connects TRBV18 to TRBJ2-4, with 8 bases fitting TRBD2. V shed 0 bases, J shed 9 bases, and the junction held 1 base outside the gene matches. Germline V gene lookup returns CDR1 KGHSH and CDR2 LQKENI. The CDR3 contains 13 residues. CDR3 sequence (DNA): TGTGCCAGCTCACCACCCAGCGGGGGCATTCAGTACTTC. Its protein is CASSPPSGGIQYF.

The chain uses TRBV10-3 and TRBJ1-4; 7 nucleotides line up with TRBD1. This CDR3 has 19 amino acids. After removal of 0 bases from V and 3 bases from J, the junction contained 13 bases not matched to a gene. Looked up from germline, CDR1 is ENHRY and CDR2 is SYGVKD. The CDR3 loop is CAISESKGGGLAANEKLFF. The CDR3 DNA reads as TGTGCCATCAGTGAGTCAAAAGGGGGCGGTTTGGCGGCTAATGAAAAACTGTTTTTT.

V usage is TRBV2 and J usage is TRBJ2-2; 9 bases map to TRBD2. The V segment lost 7 bases and the J segment 5 bases; nucleotides outside the gene matches: 8. This CDR3 is built from 15 residues. CDR1 is SNHLY and CDR2 is FYNNEI in the germline V gene. CDR3 protein: CASTPARGGTGELFF. The CDR3 region has the DNA TGTGCCAGCACCCCAGCGCGGGGGGGAACCGGGGAGCTGTTTTTT.

The CDR3 sequence is CASTGSSYNSPLHF. The CDR3 DNA follows: TGTGCCAGTACAGGAAGCTCCTATAATTCACCCCTCCACTTT. This chain joins TRBV19 and TRBJ1-6; D uncertain. CDR1 is LNHDA, CDR2 SQIVND, per germline (reference sequence). The length of the CDR3 is 14 residues. V was trimmed by 7 bases and J by 0 bases, leaving 7 bases between them.

The chain carries TRBV9 and TRBJ2-5, with D hard to call. Germline CDR1 SGDLS, CDR2 YYNGEE. Trimming removed 2 bases at V and 5 bases at J, with 10 bases between. The CDR3 has 13 amino acids. CDR3 in amino acids: CASSVSGVETQYF. DNA of the CDR3: TGTGCCAGCAGCGTGTCGGGTGTGGAGACCCAGTACTTC.

This clone was counted a single time. V is TRBV5-1 and J is TRBJ2-7, with D possibly being TRBD2 (5 bases). The CDR3 runs to 16 residues. The V gene lost 4 bases and the J gene lost 5 bases, with 22 bases spanning the gap. Germline assignment: CDR1 SGHRS and CDR2 YFSETQ. CDR3 DNA: TGCGCCAGCAGCGCGGACTCGTCAAGGTTTCTCCACGAGCAGTACTTC. Its protein product is CASSADSSRFLHEQYF.